Following are 19 T cell receptor beta chains from one sample sequenced in a study of molecular identifiers for immune sequencing clone quantification (dated by TCRdb to between 2017 and 2018). Library preparation was by PCR. Sequencing was carried out with a NextSeq 500. TCRdb cleaned the public reads at Q25 with fastp, built clones with MiXCR and kept in-frame beta chains. Merged by CDR3 protein, the rows form single entries marked with the most common genes and DNA. The sample profile shows nearly 650,000 distinct CDR3 sequences; about 25% of them were found once. In total, the top ten clones hold about 0.81% of the sample. Sequenced: naive CD8+ T cells from blood, with Jurkat cell RNA spiked in. Reading the label with the study, this specimen's cell subset or site is: FACS-sorted CD8+CD4-CCR7+CD45RA+ naive T cells. The origin of the receptors is a human donor in good health. Some libraries in this study had Jurkat cell RNA spiked in.

The chain couples TRBV12-3 or TRBV12-4 to TRBJ2-3, with D possibly called TRBD1 or TRBD2 (5 bases each). There are 15 residues in the CDR3. The V end was cut by 3 bases, the J end by 8 bases, with 18 bases between. This CDR3 is CASSFRDLTYATQYF. CDR3 nucleotides: TGTGCCAGCAGTTTCCGGGACCTAACTTACGCTACGCAGTATTTT.

V usage is TRBV13 and J usage is TRBJ2-1, with D tentatively TRBD2 (5 bases). The CDR3 extends over 13 amino acids. Looked up from germline, CDR1 is PRHDT and CDR2 is FYEKMQ (reference sequence). The germline V and J ends were trimmed by 4 bases and 6 bases, with 10 bases remaining between them. The chain's CDR3 is CASSSPTSNEQFF. The CDR3, as DNA: TGTGCCAGCAGCTCCCCCACTAGCAATGAGCAGTTCTTC.

In this sample, this clonotype turned up many times. The rearrangement links TRBV4-3 to TRBJ2-7; 7 nucleotides match TRBD2. The CDR3 runs to 14 residues. Germline CDR1 and CDR2: LGHNA and YSLEER. With V trimmed by 1 base and J by 3 bases, 3 bases remained unmatched. CDR3 amino acids: CASSQARDYYEQYF. CDR3 coding DNA: TGCGCCAGCAGCCAAGCTCGGGACTACTACGAGCAGTACTTC.

This clonotype showed up many times. The rearrangement joins TRBV24-1 to TRBJ2-3; D gene uncertain. This CDR3 has 13 amino acids. The V and J ends lost 5 bases and 0 bases respectively, with 5 bases between them. The germline gives CDR1 KGHDR, CDR2 SFDVKD. The CDR3 here is CATSVGSTDTQYF. CDR3 nucleotides: TGTGCCACCAGTGTGGGCAGCACAGATACGCAGTATTTT.

This clonotype has just a few counts. The chain couples TRBV7-2 to TRBJ1-4; D unclear. Germline CDR1 SGHTA, CDR2 FQGNSA. V shed 5 bases and J shed 7 bases, with 14 bases lying between them. The CDR3 is made up of 14 amino acids. CDR3 nucleotide sequence: TGTGCCAGCAGCCTTTGGGGAGGGAGTGAAAAACTGTTTTTT. This sequence encodes CASSLWGGSEKLFF.

This clonotype was observed many times. This chain uses TRBV6-5 with TRBJ2-7; the D is unclear. CDR1 and CDR2 (germline): MNHEY, SVGAGI. The CDR3 length is 12 residues. Trimming cost V 6 bases and J 3 bases, with 9 bases left between them. The CDR3 nucleotides are TGTGCCAGCAGCCCGACAATCTACGAGCAGTACTTC. Residues: CASSPTIYEQYF.

This clonotype was observed many times. The chain carries TRBV6-5 and TRBJ2-7; D gene unclear. The ends were cut back, 6 bases at V and 0 bases at J, with 9 bases in the middle. This CDR3 region has 13 residues. CDR1 MNHEY and CDR2 SVGAGI come from the germline V gene. CDR3 in DNA: TGTGCCAGCAGCCGCTCCGGCTCCTACGAGCAGTACTTC. Amino acids: CASSRSGSYEQYF.

The CDR3: CASSVKAEESSYEQYF. The CDR3 DNA is TGTGCCAGCAGTGTTAAAGCGGAAGAATCGTCCTACGAGCAGTACTTC. The chain joins TRBV2 to TRBJ2-7, with a weak D call TRBD2 (5 bases). The CDR3 covers 16 residues. Deletions cut 4 bases from V and 1 base from J, with 17 bases between. Germline assignment: CDR1 SNHLY and CDR2 FYNNEI. Full variable domain (remainder filled in from reference TRBV2 and TRBJ2-7): EPEVTQTPSHQVTQMGQEVILRCVPISNHLYFYWYRQILGQKVEFLVSFYNNEISEKSEIFDDQFSVERPDGSNFTLKIRSTKLEDSAMYFCASSVKAEESSYEQYFGPGTRLTVT.

As regards this clonotype: This may be a read error, as it is one base from a much larger clone. J is TRBJ2-7 and V is TRBV29-1; D possibly corresponds to TRBD2 (6 bases). The CDR3 length is 16 residues. Germline lookup yields CDR1 SQVTM and CDR2 ANQGSEA. The CDR3 DNA sequence: TGCAGCGTTGAAGGGGGGGACGCCTCACGTGGTTACGGGCAGTACTTC. Translation: CSVEGGDASRGYGQYF.

This clonotype was detected only once. A read error may be the cause here, since a much bigger clone is one base away. A read error is likely, as this CDR3 ends without the conserved phenylalanine or tryptophan. The chain uses TRBV6-2 or TRBV6-3 and TRBJ1-5; TRBD1 matches 7 bases. Germline CDR1 and CDR2: MNHEY and SVGEGT. Germline trimming cut 2 bases from V and 6 bases from J; bases unmatched to any gene: 4. The CDR3 sequence is 14 residues long. The CDR3 bases are TGTGCCAGCAGTTACCTAGGGGGCTCTCAGCCCCAGCATTCT. It translates to CASSYLGGSQPQHS.

This clonotype was observed a handful of times. This may stem from a read error, because a much larger clone lies one nucleotide away. This sequence joins TRBV7-9 and TRBJ2-7; D gene unclear. V gave up 8 bases and J gave up 2 bases, with 4 bases separating them. Germline loops: CDR1 SEHNR, CDR2 FQNEAQ (reference sequence). CDR3 size: 10 residues. The CDR3 nucleotides are TGTGCCAGCGAAGCCTACGAGCAGTACTTC. It encodes CASEAYEQYF.

The chain carries TRBV4-2 and TRBJ2-2, with a weak D call TRBD1 (5 bases). Germline CDR1 reads LGHNA; CDR2 reads YNFKEQ. Between the trimmed V and J ends, which lost 1 base and 3 bases, there was a span of 9 bases. The CDR3 sequence is 15 residues long. In DNA form, the CDR3 reads TGTGCCAGCAGCCAAGCCCAGACAGACACCGGGGAGCTGTTTTTT. Translated, it gives CASSQAQTDTGELFF.

This clonotype has a count of ten or more. The chain recombines TRBV12-3 or TRBV12-4 with TRBJ1-5, with 10 bases fitting TRBD1. The ends lost 5 bases at V and 5 bases at J; junction bases unmatched: 9. The CDR3 is 16 residues long. The CDR3 protein is CASSKWGQGLDQPQHF. CDR3 DNA: TGTGCCAGCAGTAAGTGGGGACAGGGGTTGGATCAGCCCCAGCATTTT.

The chain combines TRBV21-1 with TRBJ2-2; the table assigns TRBD1, which was not confirmed against the DNA. TRBV21-1 is a documented pseudogene. The CDR3 length is 16 residues. The CDR3 loop reads CASSKKRQGATGELFF. The CDR3 DNA is TGTGCCAGCAGCAAGAAGAGGCAGGGAGCCACCGGGGAGCTGTTTTTT.

This clonotype has a count of ten or more. The chain has TRBV4-1 and TRBJ1-1; the match to TRBD1 covers 8 bases. Germline lookup yields CDR1 MGHRA and CDR2 YSYEKL. The CDR3 has 15 amino acids. The ends lost 3 bases at V and 0 bases at J; junction bases unmatched: 3. CDR3 residues: CASSQYRGMNTEAFF. CDR3 coding DNA: TGCGCCAGCAGCCAGTACAGGGGGATGAACACTGAAGCTTTCTTT.

This clonotype was seen a few times. This chain links TRBV21-1 with TRBJ1-2; TRBD1 is the table's D call, not checked against the DNA. TRBV21-1 is noted as a pseudogene. CDR3 size: 15 residues. As DNA, the CDR3 is TGTGCCAGCAGCAAAGATGCAGGGTTTACCTCTGGCTACACCTTC. Protein product: CASSKDAGFTSGYTF.

This chain links TRBV29-1 with TRBJ1-2; possibly TRBD1 for D (5 bases). The CDR3 spans 12 residues. Trimming removed 7 bases at V and 4 bases at J, with 13 bases between. Germline V CDR1 and CDR2: SQVTM, ANQGSEA. CDR3: CSDDSLIYGYTF. The CDR3 bases are TGCAGCGATGACAGCTTAATCTATGGCTACACCTTC.

This clonotype showed up just a few times. The gene calls are TRBV7-6 and TRBJ2-7, with D possibly TRBD1 on 7 matching bases. V was shortened by 5 bases and J by 7 bases, with 15 bases between the two germline ends. The CDR3 consists of 13 residues. The germline CDR1 and CDR2 sequences are SGHVS and FNYEAQ. CDR3: CASSPPGGGEQYF. The CDR3 nucleotides read TGTGCCAGCAGCCCCCCAGGGGGAGGTGAGCAGTACTTC.

At least ten counts were recorded for this clonotype. This chain connects TRBV27 to TRBJ1-2, with a possible D match to TRBD1 (6 bases). CDR3 length: 14 amino acids. V was clipped by 6 bases and J by 7 bases, with 18 bases between them. Germline V gives CDR1 MNHEY, CDR2 SMNVEV (reference sequence). The chain's CDR3 is CASRRGVGASGYTF. The DNA of the CDR3 is TGTGCCAGCAGGCGGGGGGTGGGGGCGAGTGGCTACACCTTC.